This T cell receptor (beta chain) was sequenced in a study of cytomegalovirus exposure and HLA in healthy donors. In the study overall: Assignment to the Caucasian-associated ancestry cluster applied to around 76% of the roughly 420 genotyped donors. Findings of the study overall: Sequences of the TCR beta chain were said to predict the HLA-A and HLA-B alleles of most subjects accurately. As was reported, the classifier diagnosed cytomegalovirus status with high specificity and sensitivity.

A multiplex PCR was run with 60 Vbeta primers and 13 Jbeta primers. The assay was immunoSEQ multiplex PCR, and TCRdb's table has in-frame clones only and misses some. In the table there are around 150,000 clones, 80% to 90% of which are singletons. Notes on this clone: The antigen is not known.

Sequencing was performed on PBMCs. The receptor's source is a man aged 45-60 years in good health and CMV-seropositive.

CDR3 sequence reads: CASSLGLAGGYEQYF. DNA for the CDR3: TGTGCCAGCAGCTTAGGGCTAGCGGGGGGGTACGAGCAGTACTTC. The rearrangement joins TRBV11-2 to TRBJ2-5, with 12 bases identical to TRBD2. The J call may be wrong; the DNA end is better matched by TRBJ2-7. In germline, CDR1 is SGHAT, CDR2 FQNNGV. This CDR3 spans 15 amino acids.